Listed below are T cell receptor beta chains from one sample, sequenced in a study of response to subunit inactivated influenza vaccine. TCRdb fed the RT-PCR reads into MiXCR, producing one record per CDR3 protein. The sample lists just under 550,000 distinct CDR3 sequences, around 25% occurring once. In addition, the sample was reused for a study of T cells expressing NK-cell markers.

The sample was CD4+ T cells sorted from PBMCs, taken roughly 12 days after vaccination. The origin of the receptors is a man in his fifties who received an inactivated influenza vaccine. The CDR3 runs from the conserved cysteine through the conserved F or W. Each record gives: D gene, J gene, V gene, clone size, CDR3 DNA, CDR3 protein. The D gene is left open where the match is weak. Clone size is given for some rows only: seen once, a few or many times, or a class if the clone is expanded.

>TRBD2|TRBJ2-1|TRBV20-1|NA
TGCGCCAGGAGAGGCGGGGGGAACAATGAGCAGTTCTTC
CARRGGGNNEQFF
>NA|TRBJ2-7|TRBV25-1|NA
TGTGCCAGCAGTCGGAACTCAGGTTACGAGCAGTACTTC
CASSRNSGYEQYF
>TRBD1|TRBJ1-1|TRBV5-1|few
TGCGCCAGCAGCTCGACAGGGAACTTGAACACTGAAGCTTTCTTT
CASSSTGNLNTEAFF
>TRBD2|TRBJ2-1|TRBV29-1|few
TGCAGCGTTGGGACTAGCGGGCCGAATGTCCAGTACAATGAGCAGTTCTTC
CSVGTSGPNVQYNEQFF
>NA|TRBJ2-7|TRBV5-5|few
TGTGCCAGCAGCCCAGCGGGACAAGACTTCGAGCAGTACTTC
CASSPAGQDFEQYF
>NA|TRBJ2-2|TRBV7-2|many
TGTGCCAGCAGCTGGGACCTTAAGGGCGAGCTGTTTTTT
CASSWDLKGELFF
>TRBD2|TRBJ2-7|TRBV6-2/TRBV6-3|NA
TGTGCCAGCAGTTACTCGAGACAGTCGGAACTAGCGGGCCCTTACGAGCAGTACTTC
CASSYSRQSELAGPYEQYF
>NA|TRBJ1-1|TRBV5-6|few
TGTGCCAGCAGCTTGCCAGGGGTGGTCACTGAAGCTTTCTTT
CASSLPGVVTEAFF
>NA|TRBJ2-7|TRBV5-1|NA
TGCGCCAGCAGCCCTGAGTCTGTCCACGAGCAGTACTTC
CASSPESVHEQYF
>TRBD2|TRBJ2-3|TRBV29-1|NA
TGCAGCGTTGGCCGCCGCCGGGGGGGAAGCACAGATACGCAGTATTTT
CSVGRRRGGSTDTQYF
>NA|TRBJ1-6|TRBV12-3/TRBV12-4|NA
TGTGCCAGCACCCCAGACCGCCTTCTAGGATCACCCCTCCACTTT
CASTPDRLLGSPLHF
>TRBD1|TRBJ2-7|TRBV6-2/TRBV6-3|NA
TGTGCCAGCAGTTACCCGGCAGGGGGTGTCTCCTACGAGCAGTACTTC
CASSYPAGGVSYEQYF
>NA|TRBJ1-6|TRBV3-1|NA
TGTGCCAGCAGCCAAGGACAGCATAATTCACCCCTCCACTTT
CASSQGQHNSPLHF
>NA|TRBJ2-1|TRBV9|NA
TGTGCCAGCAGCGCCAGCGGTTTGGAAGCCAATGAGCAGTTCTTC
CASSASGLEANEQFF
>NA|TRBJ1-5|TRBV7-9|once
TGTGCCAGCAGCCCGCTAACAGGGTTTCAGCCCCAGCATTTT
CASSPLTGFQPQHF
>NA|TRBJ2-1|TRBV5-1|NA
TGCGCCAGCAGCTTGGGTTTGCTGGCGTTGAGCTCCTACAATGAGCAGTTCTTC
CASSLGLLALSSYNEQFF
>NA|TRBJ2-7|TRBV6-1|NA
TGTGCCAGCAGGTCCCAAGGGTGGGGTTCCTACGAGCAGTACTTC
CASRSQGWGSYEQYF
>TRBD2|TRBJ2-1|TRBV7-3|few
TGTGCCAGCAGCCAATTGGGACTAGCGGGGGGCAATGAGCAGTTCTTC
CASSQLGLAGGNEQFF